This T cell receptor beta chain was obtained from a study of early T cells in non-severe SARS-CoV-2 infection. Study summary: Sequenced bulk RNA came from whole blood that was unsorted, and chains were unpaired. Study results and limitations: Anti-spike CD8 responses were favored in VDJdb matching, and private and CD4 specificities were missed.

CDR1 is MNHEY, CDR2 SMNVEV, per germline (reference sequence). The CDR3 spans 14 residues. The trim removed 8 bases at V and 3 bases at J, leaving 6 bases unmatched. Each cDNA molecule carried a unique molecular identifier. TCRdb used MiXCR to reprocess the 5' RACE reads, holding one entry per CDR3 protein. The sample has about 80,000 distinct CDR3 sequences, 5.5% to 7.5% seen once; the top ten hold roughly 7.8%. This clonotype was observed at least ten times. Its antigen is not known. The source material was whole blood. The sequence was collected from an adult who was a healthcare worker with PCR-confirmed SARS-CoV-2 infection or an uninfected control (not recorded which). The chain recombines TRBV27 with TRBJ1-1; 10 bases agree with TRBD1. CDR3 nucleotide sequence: TGTGCCAGCGGGGACAGGGGAAGGGACACTGAAGCTTTCTTT. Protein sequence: CASGDRGRDTEAFF.